Here is one TCR beta chain with its context. The antigen remains unidentified. The entry originates in a study of T-cell memory formation after mild COVID-19. With constant-segment primers, 5'RACE yielded cDNA libraries of TCR alpha and TCR beta that carried sample barcodes and UMIs. TCRdb independently ran MiXCR on the 5' RACE reads; one entry per CDR3 protein. Here the sample spans hundreds of thousands of distinct CDR3 sequences, roughly 18% being singletons. Whole-study findings and limits: There were some responding clones in pre-infection memory, which suggested that cross-reactive memory had joined. Shrinking CD4+ clones resided mostly in CM and EM, and CD8+ ones in EMRA.

CDR1 MNHEY and CDR2 SVGEGT come from the germline V gene. The length of the CDR3 is 14 residues. Unmatched junction bases numbered 8, after V lost 2 bases and J lost 8 bases. The origin of this receptor is a young man who had mild COVID-19 (a few samples of this study predate the infection). Cell type and time point are not known. Material for sequencing was PBMCs or a T cell subset sorted from them (not recorded which). This chain links TRBV6-2 or TRBV6-3 with TRBJ1-2; 7 bases fit TRBD1. CDR3 sequence (DNA): TGTGCCAGCAGTTACACCCTGACAGGGAACGGCTACACCTTC. As protein: CASSYTLTGNGYTF.